What follows are 4 T cell receptor beta chains derived from one specimen sequenced in a study of T-cell reconstitution after alpha-beta-depleted transplantation in children. Unique molecular identifiers were incorporated during preparation of the TCRbeta library. TCRdb redid the calling of the PCR reads with MiXCR, one entry per CDR3 protein. The sample has 900,000 or so distinct CDR3 sequences, about 15% seen once; the top ten hold 5%. Sequenced here: PBMCs, mostly from graft donor cells, sampled 360 days after TCRalphabeta/CD19-depleted stem cell transplant. The source of these receptors is a male patient aged 10 to 17 who had a stem cell transplant for acute lymphoblastic leukemia, so the T cells may come from the graft donor.

This clonotype was observed many times. The chain employs TRBV4-1 and TRBJ2-7; weak D call: TRBD1 (7 bases). Germline V gene lookup returns CDR1 MGHRA and CDR2 YSYEKL. V shed 3 bases and J shed 3 bases, with 15 bases lying between them. This CDR3 spans 15 amino acids. CDR3 residues: CASSHLRDSVYEQYF. The CDR3 nucleotides read TGCGCCAGCAGCCACCTGCGGGACAGCGTCTACGAGCAGTACTTC.

The chain combines TRBV29-1 with TRBJ2-7; 7 positions match TRBD1. Germline-derived CDR1 and CDR2 are SQVTM and ANQGSEA. CDR3 length: 12 amino acids. The J segment lost 1 base and the V segment lost 6 bases, leaving 3 bases of the junction unmatched. CDR3 sequence reads: CSVRDRSYEQYF. The CDR3 DNA sequence: TGCAGCGTCCGGGACAGATCCTACGAGCAGTACTTC.

The gene calls are TRBV12-3 or TRBV12-4 and TRBJ2-7, with 9 bases fitting TRBD1. The CDR3 has 16 amino acids. With 5 bases clipped from V and 2 bases from J, the junction kept 10 bases outside the gene matches. The CDR3 loop is CASSASGTGIPYEQYF. CDR3 coding DNA: TGTGCCAGCAGTGCGTCCGGGACAGGGATCCCCTACGAGCAGTACTTC.

This clonotype was seen a handful of times. The CDR3 DNA reads as TGTGCCAGCAGCTATAGCGGGAGCGAGCTTTACGAGCAGTACTTC. Amino acid sequence: CASSYSGSELYEQYF. This chain joins TRBV7-8 and TRBJ2-7, with 9 bases lining up with TRBD2. Germline loops: CDR1 SGHVS, CDR2 FQNEAQ. The CDR3 sequence is 15 residues long. V shed 4 bases, J shed 4 bases, and the junction held 8 bases outside the gene matches.